This T cell receptor beta chain was identified in a study of Ad26.COV2.S vaccination and SARS-CoV-2 variants. Study information: Donor allocation was to the COV1001 Ad26.COV2.S trial arm. Ad26.COV2.S given intramuscularly, once or twice 56 days apart.

Germline values: CDR1 PRHDT, CDR2 FYEKMQ (reference sequence). V trimming: 8 bases; J trimming: 1 base; junction bases outside the gene matches: 1. The CDR3 is 14 amino acids. Indicated treatment: roughly 20 received Ad26.COV2.S at low or high dose, single or two shots; several received placebo; per-sample allocation not given. Sample collection was performed on day 63 after the first vaccine or placebo injection. This table comes from immunoSEQ multiplex PCR, and its TCRdb copy is limited to in-frame clones, with some not included. The data hold hundreds of thousands of clones, with 70% to 90% observed a single time.

This material consisted of peripheral blood, taken in a trial of Ad26.COV2.S vaccine versus placebo. This chain links TRBV13 with TRBJ2-2; 10 positions match TRBD2. This TCR derives from a person aged 18-65 years who received the Ad26.COV2.S COVID-19 vaccine or a placebo. The CDR3, as DNA: TGTGCCAGCGTAGCGGGGGGGAACACCGGGGAGCTGTTTTTT. It codes for CASVAGGNTGELFF. Full variable domain (remainder filled in from reference TRBV13 and TRBJ2-2): AAGVIQSPRHLIKEKRETATLKCYPIPRHDTVYWYQQGPGQDPQFLISFYEKMQSDKGSIPDRFSAQQFSDYHSELNMSSLELGDSALYFCASVAGGNTGELFFGEGSRLTVL.